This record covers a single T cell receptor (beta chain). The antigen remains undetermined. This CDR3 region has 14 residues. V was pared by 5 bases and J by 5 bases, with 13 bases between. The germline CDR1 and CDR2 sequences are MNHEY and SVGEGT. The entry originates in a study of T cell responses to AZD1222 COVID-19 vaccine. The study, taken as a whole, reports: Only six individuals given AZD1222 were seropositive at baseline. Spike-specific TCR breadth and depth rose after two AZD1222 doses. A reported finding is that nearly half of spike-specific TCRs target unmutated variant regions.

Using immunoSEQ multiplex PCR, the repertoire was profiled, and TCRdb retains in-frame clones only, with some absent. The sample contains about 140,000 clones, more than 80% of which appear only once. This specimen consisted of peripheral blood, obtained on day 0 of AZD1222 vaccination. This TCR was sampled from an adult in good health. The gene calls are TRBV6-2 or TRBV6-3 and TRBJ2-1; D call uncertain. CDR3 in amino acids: CASSPPPTHNEQFF. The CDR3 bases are TGTGCCAGCAGTCCCCCTCCGACCCACAATGAGCAGTTCTTC.